This T cell receptor beta chain was recorded in a study of T-cell reconstitution after alpha-beta-depleted transplantation in children. Preparation of the TCRbeta library used unique molecular identifiers. MiXCR, applied by TCRdb to the PCR reads, yields one record per CDR3 protein. Of more than 450,000 distinct CDR3 sequences in the sample, 15% to 20% were seen once. Germline lookup yields CDR1 SGHVS and CDR2 FNYEAQ. Trimming took 5 bases from V and 7 from J; bases not matched to a gene: 12. This CDR3 is built from 15 residues. The chain employs TRBV7-6 and TRBJ2-7; 9 nucleotides align to TRBD1. The TCR was taken from a human donor who donated a stem cell graft to a child with acute lymphoblastic leukemia. The sequencing here drew on PBMCs from the stem cell graft donor, taken from the stem cell graft. CDR3 in DNA: TGTGCCAGCAGCCGGGAGACAGGGGGGATCTATGAGCAGTACTTC. This codes for CASSRETGGIYEQYF.